This T cell receptor (beta chain) derives from a study of blood T cell repertoires in COVID-19. TCRdb's copy holds only in-frame clones and misses some; the assay was immunoSEQ multiplex PCR. The sample records some 110,000 clones, more than 80% being singletons. Germline V gene sequence: CDR1 SGHTA, CDR2 FQGNSA. The CDR3 loop spans 15 amino acids. Trimming at V came to 5 bases and at J to 5 bases, leaving 7 bases not matched to a gene. This clone was recorded once. Seattle's cohort entered during active infection and was followed longitudinally. The TCR comes from a woman aged 80 or older with COVID-19, enrolled during active disease. The chain uses TRBV7-2 and TRBJ2-1; 9 bases are a match to TRBD1. Sequences were obtained from peripheral blood. The CDR3 DNA follows: TGTGCCAGCAGCCCCGGGACAGGGTGGGACAATGAGCAGTTCTTC. The encoded protein is CASSPGTGWDNEQFF.